A selection of T cell receptor beta chains follows, all from one sample in a study of T-cell reconstitution after alpha-beta-depleted transplantation in children. TCRdb reprocessed the PCR reads via MiXCR and lists one record per CDR3 protein. The sample includes approximately 400,000 distinct CDR3 sequences, about a tenth seen only once; the top ten take roughly 5.1%. The sequencing used PBMCs from the stem cell graft donor, collected from the stem cell graft. The origin of the receptors is a human donor who donated a stem cell graft to a child with acute myeloid leukemia. Both conserved end residues are part of each CDR3. A D gene is named only where the DNA matches it firmly. For some rows the clone size is stated as once, few or many, or as a class when expanded; others skip it.

D,size,J,V,CDR3,DNA
TRBD2,-,TRBJ2-5,TRBV28,CASSLGLVGQETQYF,TGTGCCAGCAGTTTAGGACTAGTGGGACAAGAGACCCAGTACTTC
TRBD2,-,TRBJ2-7,TRBV5-6,CASSRTLAGWGTYEQYF,TGTGCCAGCAGCCGAACACTAGCGGGATGGGGTACCTACGAGCAGTACTTC
-,few,TRBJ2-1,TRBV20-1,CSASELLDYNEQFF,TGCAGTGCTAGCGAACTACTAGATTACAATGAGCAGTTCTTC
-,few,TRBJ1-2,TRBV19,CASSMNRTTEYGYTF,TGTGCCAGTAGTATGAACAGGACTACCGAGTATGGCTACACCTTC
TRBD1,-,TRBJ2-1,TRBV20-1,CSARRGDRASYNEQFF,TGCAGTGCCAGGAGAGGTGACAGGGCATCCTACAATGAGCAGTTCTTC
TRBD1,-,TRBJ1-5,TRBV2,CASSGRTGAFLPQHF,TGTGCCAGCAGCGGTCGGACAGGCGCCTTCTTGCCCCAGCATTTT
-,-,TRBJ2-7,TRBV7-2,CASSFSASYEQYF,TGTGCCAGCAGCTTTAGCGCGTCCTACGAGCAGTACTTC
TRBD1,few,TRBJ2-1,TRBV14,CASSQGGQVDEQFF,TGTGCCAGCAGCCAAGGGGGACAGGTTGACGAGCAGTTCTTC
-,-,TRBJ2-7,TRBV7-2,CASSSAGPAYEQYF,TGTGCCAGCAGCTCGGCGGGTCCCGCCTACGAGCAGTACTTC
-,few,TRBJ1-6,TRBV27,CASSLYGSPLHF,TGTGCCAGCAGTTTATACGGTTCACCCCTCCACTTT
-,-,TRBJ2-3,TRBV19,CASSISAVIGTQYF,TGTGCCAGTAGTATTTCGGCAGTTATTGGTACGCAGTATTTT
TRBD1,-,TRBJ2-7,TRBV28,CASSYWTGTDYEQYF,TGTGCCAGCAGTTACTGGACAGGGACGGATTACGAGCAGTACTTC
-,-,TRBJ2-1,TRBV4-2,CASSQEQVGISYNEQFF,TGTGCCAGCAGCCAAGAGCAGGTCGGGATATCATACAATGAGCAGTTCTTC
TRBD1,few,TRBJ1-2,TRBV27,CASSFRGTERNYGYTF,TGTGCCAGCAGTTTCCGCGGGACAGAGAGGAACTATGGCTACACCTTC
TRBD2,many,TRBJ2-2,TRBV10-3,CAITSSGMDGELFF,TGTGCCATCACTTCTAGCGGGATGGACGGGGAGCTGTTTTTT
TRBD1,many,TRBJ1-2,TRBV7-8,CASSSSGTARYNYGYTF,TGTGCCAGCAGCTCCTCCGGGACAGCACGATACAACTATGGCTACACCTTC
-,-,TRBJ2-1,TRBV7-2,CASSLVTDLGIKFF,TGTGCCAGCAGCTTAGTCACGGACCTGGGAATAAAGTTCTTC
-,few,TRBJ1-6,TRBV20-1,CSARAGAGNSPLHF,TGCAGTGCTAGAGCAGGGGCTGGGAATTCACCCCTCCACTTT
-,-,TRBJ2-5,TRBV5-1,CASSFDRSQETQYF,TGCGCCAGCAGCTTCGACAGGTCCCAAGAGACCCAGTACTTC
TRBD1,few,TRBJ1-1,TRBV9,CASSVDPGTGVRTEAFF,TGTGCCAGCAGCGTTGACCCCGGGACAGGGGTTCGGACTGAAGCTTTCTTT
TRBD2,-,TRBJ2-1,TRBV5-1,CASSLSGSGGYNEQFF,TGCGCCAGCAGCTTGTCGGGTAGCGGGGGCTACAATGAGCAGTTCTTC
-,-,TRBJ2-6,TRBV4-2,CASSQDRIGSGANVLTF,TGTGCCAGCAGCCAAGATAGGATTGGCTCTGGGGCCAACGTCCTGACTTTC
-,many,TRBJ1-1,TRBV20-1,CSASKGAMNTEAFF,TGCAGTGCTAGCAAGGGAGCCATGAACACTGAAGCTTTCTTT
-,-,TRBJ2-1,TRBV24-1,CATSGAGRGNEQFF,TGTGCCACCAGTGGGGCGGGAAGGGGAAATGAGCAGTTCTTC
-,-,TRBJ1-2,TRBV3-1,CASSPLGRREGGYTF,TGTGCCAGCAGCCCCCTCGGCCGCAGGGAGGGTGGCTACACCTTC
TRBD2,-,TRBJ2-7,TRBV20-1,CCASGLAGGATGAYEQYF,TGCTGTGCTAGTGGACTAGCGGGAGGCGCAACGGGAGCCTACGAGCAGTACTTC
-,few,TRBJ1-3,TRBV7-2,CASRNPLGGHGNTIYF,TGTGCCAGCAGAAACCCCCTCGGGGGGCATGGAAACACCATATATTTT
-,-,TRBJ2-1,TRBV20-1,CSADAGSYNEQFF,TGCAGTGCCGACGCAGGGTCCTACAATGAGCAGTTCTTC
-,-,TRBJ2-7,TRBV6-1,CASRILGYEQYF,TGTGCCAGCCGGATATTAGGCTACGAGCAGTACTTC
-,many,TRBJ2-1,TRBV20-1,CSARDRTIEQFF,TGCAGTGCTAGAGATCGCACTATTGAGCAGTTCTTC
-,-,TRBJ2-4,TRBV12-3/TRBV12-4,CASLPRGRNTLAKNIQYF,TGTGCCAGCCTCCCTAGGGGACGCAACACCCTAGCCAAAAACATTCAGTACTTC
-,few,TRBJ2-7,TRBV5-1,CASSLTKTRTAYEQYF,TGCGCCAGCAGCTTGACCAAGACTAGAACCGCCTACGAGCAGTACTTC
-,-,TRBJ2-3,TRBV7-2,CASSARRYNTDTQYF,TGTGCCAGCAGCGCCCGACGGTACAACACAGATACGCAGTATTTT
-,-,TRBJ2-7,TRBV7-2,CASSLGQDTLGYEQYF,TGTGCCAGCAGCTTAGGGCAGGACACACTGGGCTACGAGCAGTACTTC
-,-,TRBJ1-4,TRBV4-2,CASSPRRNPGYRGVRVYNEKLFF,TGTGCCAGCAGCCCCCGCCGGAACCCCGGGTATCGGGGGGTTCGAGTCTATAATGAAAAACTGTTTTTT
TRBD2,-,TRBJ2-1,TRBV7-9,CASNNGTSNEQFF,TGTGCCAGCAACAACGGGACTAGCAATGAGCAGTTCTTC
-,-,TRBJ2-7,TRBV29-1,CSVTLLAYEQYF,TGCAGCGTTACTTTACTCGCCTACGAGCAGTACTTC
TRBD2,few,TRBJ2-1,TRBV7-2,CASNPAGGYNEQFF,TGTGCCAGCAATCCAGCGGGGGGTTACAATGAGCAGTTCTTC
-,-,TRBJ2-5,TRBV4-1,CASSHRKESGTQYF,TGCGCCAGCAGCCACCGAAAAGAATCAGGGACCCAGTACTTC
TRBD2,-,TRBJ2-7,TRBV6-5,CASSYSTSGSPYEQYF,TGTGCCAGCAGTTACTCGACTAGCGGGAGTCCGTACGAGCAGTACTTC
-,once,TRBJ2-6,TRBV4-3,CASSQQAGGGANVLTF,TGCGCCAGCAGCCAACAGGCTGGGGGGGGGGCCAACGTCCTGACTTTC
TRBD1,-,TRBJ2-7,TRBV6-2/TRBV6-3,CASTLQGESSEQYF,TGTGCCAGCACTCTACAGGGGGAGTCTAGCGAGCAGTACTTC
-,few,TRBJ1-4,TRBV5-5,CASSRRDRNEKLFF,TGTGCCAGCAGCCGACGGGACCGCAATGAAAAACTGTTTTTT
TRBD1,few,TRBJ2-1,TRBV12-3/TRBV12-4,CASSPPDRVIHEQFF,TGTGCCAGCAGCCCCCCCGACAGGGTGATTCATGAGCAGTTCTTC
TRBD2,-,TRBJ2-7,TRBV5-1,CASSWNLAGVNEQYF,TGCGCCAGCAGCTGGAACCTAGCGGGAGTCAACGAGCAGTACTTC
-,-,TRBJ1-1,TRBV5-1,CASSDEISGTFNTEAFF,TGCGCCAGCAGCGACGAAATTTCCGGGACCTTTAACACTGAAGCTTTCTTT
TRBD1,-,TRBJ2-2,TRBV5-1,CASSFGTGATGELFF,TGCGCCAGCAGCTTTGGGACAGGGGCCACCGGGGAGCTGTTTTTT
TRBD2,few,TRBJ2-1,TRBV6-1,CASSTAGSPMGQFF,TGTGCCAGCAGTACAGCGGGGTCCCCCATGGGACAGTTCTTC
-,-,TRBJ1-1,TRBV4-1,CASSIQGRTEAFF,TGCGCCAGCAGCATACAGGGCCGCACTGAAGCTTTCTTT
-,-,TRBJ1-1,TRBV24-1,CATSENGQHTEAFF,TGTGCCACCAGTGAAAACGGACAGCACACTGAAGCTTTCTTT
TRBD2,many,TRBJ2-7,TRBV29-1,CSVEGLADSYEQYF,TGCAGCGTAGAGGGACTAGCTGACTCCTACGAGCAGTACTTC
-,-,TRBJ2-3,TRBV20-1,CSASLAIGTDTQYF,TGCAGTGCCAGCCTAGCAATTGGTACAGATACGCAGTATTTT